A selection of T cell receptor beta chains follows, all from one sample in a study of CD8+CD57+ T cells in acquired aplastic anemia. Each CDR3 protein gets one entry after TCRdb re-called the reads with MiXCR. Among around 150,000 distinct CDR3 sequences listed, around 45% were seen once. Source material: sorted CD4+, CD8+, or CD8+CD57+ T cells (not recorded which) from PBMCs. The receptors were sampled from a human donor in good health. Each CDR3 is given with its conserved first and last residue. The D gene is left open where the match is weak. Part of the rows lack a size; the others show once, few, many or a class for expanded clones.

length: 16
D: TRBD2
J: TRBJ2-1
V: TRBV5-4
size: few
DNA: TGTGCCAGCAGCTCTAGACTAGCGGCACAATACAATGAGCAGTTCTTC
CDR3: CASSSRLAAQYNEQFF

length: 15
D: NA
J: TRBJ1-5
V: TRBV2
size: many
DNA: TGTGCCAGCAGTGAAGCCACGGGCGGGTGGGAGCCCCAGCATTTT
CDR3: CASSEATGGWEPQHF

length: 12
D: TRBD2
J: TRBJ2-5
V: TRBV19
size: NA
DNA: TGTGCCAGTGGGGACTATCAAGAGACCCAGTACTTC
CDR3: CASGDYQETQYF

length: 16
D: TRBD2
J: TRBJ2-2
V: TRBV25-1
size: NA
DNA: TGTGCCAGCAGTTTTCTTTCTAGCGGGAGCACCGGGGAGCTGTTTTTT
CDR3: CASSFLSSGSTGELFF

length: 14
D: TRBD1
J: TRBJ2-7
V: TRBV2
size: many
DNA: TGTGCCAGCAAGATCCAGGGGGCCATATACGAGCAGTACTTC
CDR3: CASKIQGAIYEQYF

length: 16
D: NA
J: TRBJ2-1
V: TRBV19
size: many
DNA: TGTGCCAGTAGTCTACAGGGCTATGGCTCCTACAATGAGCAGTTCTTC
CDR3: CASSLQGYGSYNEQFF

length: 15
D: TRBD2
J: TRBJ2-7
V: TRBV19
size: many
DNA: TGTGCCAGTAGTTCGACTAGCGGGACCCACTACGAGCAGTACTTC
CDR3: CASSSTSGTHYEQYF

length: 13
D: NA
J: TRBJ2-5
V: TRBV10-3
size: NA
DNA: TGTGCCATCAGTGATACAGGGCAAGAGACCCAGTACTTC
CDR3: CAISDTGQETQYF

length: 12
D: NA
J: TRBJ2-3
V: TRBV19
size: few
DNA: TGTGCCAGTAGGATAGCAGGAGATACGCAGTATTTT
CDR3: CASRIAGDTQYF

length: 15
D: NA
J: TRBJ2-7
V: TRBV19
size: NA
DNA: TGTGCCAGTAGTATTTCCCCGGCTTTCTCCTACGAGCAGTACTTC
CDR3: CASSISPAFSYEQYF

length: 11
D: NA
J: TRBJ2-7
V: TRBV20-1
size: NA
DNA: TGCAGTGCTAGGTCCGGCTACGAGCAGTACTTC
CDR3: CSARSGYEQYF

length: 13
D: TRBD1
J: TRBJ1-1
V: TRBV11-3
size: many
DNA: TGTGCCAGCAGCCAGACAGGGATCACTGAAGCTTTCTTT
CDR3: CASSQTGITEAFF

length: 16
D: TRBD2
J: TRBJ2-3
V: TRBV7-9
size: many
DNA: TGTGCCAGCAGCTTATACGCGGGAGCTGGCACAGATACGCAGTATTTT
CDR3: CASSLYAGAGTDTQYF

length: 17
D: NA
J: TRBJ2-3
V: TRBV4-1
size: many
DNA: TGCGCCAGCAGCCAAGATCATGGGCGAGGCCCCACAGATACGCAGTATTTT
CDR3: CASSQDHGRGPTDTQYF

length: 12
D: NA
J: TRBJ1-1
V: TRBV20-1
size: many
DNA: TGCAGTGCTAGTTCCGGGAACACTGAAGCTTTCTTT
CDR3: CSASSGNTEAFF

length: 15
D: NA
J: TRBJ1-5
V: TRBV24-1
size: NA
DNA: TGTGCCACCAGTGATGGGCCCTTTCTGCATCAGCCCCAGCATTTT
CDR3: CATSDGPFLHQPQHF

length: 16
D: NA
J: TRBJ2-1
V: TRBV6-1
size: many
DNA: TGTGCCAGCCCGACGGGCCATCAGGGGAGCTACAATGAGCAGTTCTTC
CDR3: CASPTGHQGSYNEQFF

length: 11
D: TRBD1
J: TRBJ2-5
V: TRBV10-2
size: NA
DNA: TGCGCCAGCCGACAGGGCGAGATCCAGTACTTC
CDR3: CASRQGEIQYF

length: 15
D: TRBD2
J: TRBJ2-1
V: TRBV5-5
size: many
DNA: TGTGCCAGCAGCTTGGAGCTAGCGGGAGCCAATGAGCAGTTCTTC
CDR3: CASSLELAGANEQFF

length: 14
D: TRBD1
J: TRBJ1-2
V: TRBV29-1
size: NA
DNA: TGCAGCGTAGGACAGGGGGCATCTAACTATGGCTACACCTTC
CDR3: CSVGQGASNYGYTF

length: 14
D: NA
J: TRBJ1-3
V: TRBV7-9
size: many
DNA: TGTGCCAGCAGCTCCAGCCGGCCGGGAAACACCATATATTTT
CDR3: CASSSSRPGNTIYF

length: 17
D: NA
J: TRBJ1-5
V: TRBV10-1
size: NA
DNA: TGCGCCAGAGGGGGACCTCCGGGGAAGTTCAGCAATCAGCCCCAGCATTTT
CDR3: CARGGPPGKFSNQPQHF